This TCR beta chain originates from a study of vaccination and CD4 T cells after COVID-19. Study context: Control wells got either CEFX epitopes, HIV-1 Nef peptides, or no peptide at all.

The treatment was: roughly 10-day PBMC culture with coronavirus spike peptide pools or control peptides (ViraFEST assay). This clonotype is medium-sized (0.01 to 0.1%) by share. What it binds is not known. The CDR3 covers 16 residues. Germline CDR1 is DFQATT and CDR2 is SNEGSKA (reference sequence). V was shortened by 1 base and J by 7 bases, with 17 bases between the two germline ends. With the Oncomine TCR Beta short-read assay, DNA from cultured CD4+ T cells was sequenced. MiXCR, run by TCRdb on the PCR reads, gives a single entry per CDR3 protein. The data hold roughly 8,700 distinct CDR3 sequences, with more than 20% observed a single time.

This TCR was recovered from a human donor with COVID-19. J is TRBJ1-6 and V is TRBV20-1; D gene unclear. The sample taken for sequencing was cultured CD4+ T cells from blood. The CDR3: CSARAAVVGWNSPLHF. CDR3 DNA: TGCAGTGCTAGAGCTGCCGTTGTAGGTTGGAATTCACCCCTCCACTTT.